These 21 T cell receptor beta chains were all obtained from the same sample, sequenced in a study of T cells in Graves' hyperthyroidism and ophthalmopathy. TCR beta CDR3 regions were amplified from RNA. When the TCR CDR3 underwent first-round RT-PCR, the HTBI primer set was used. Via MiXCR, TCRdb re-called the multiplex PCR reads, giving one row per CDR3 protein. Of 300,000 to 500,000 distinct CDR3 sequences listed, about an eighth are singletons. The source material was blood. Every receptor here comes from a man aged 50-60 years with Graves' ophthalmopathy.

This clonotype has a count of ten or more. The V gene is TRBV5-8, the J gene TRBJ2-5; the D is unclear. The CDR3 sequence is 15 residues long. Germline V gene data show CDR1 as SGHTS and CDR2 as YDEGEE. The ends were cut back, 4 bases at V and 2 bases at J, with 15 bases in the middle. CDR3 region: CASSPQLTRQETQYF. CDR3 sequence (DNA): TGTGCCAGCAGCCCGCAACTTACGCGTCAAGAGACCCAGTACTTC.

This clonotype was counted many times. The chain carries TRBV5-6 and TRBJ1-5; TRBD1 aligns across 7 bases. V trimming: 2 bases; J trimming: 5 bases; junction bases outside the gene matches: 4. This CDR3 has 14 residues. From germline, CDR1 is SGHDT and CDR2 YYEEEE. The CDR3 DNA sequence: TGTGCCAGCAGCTTCCGGGACAGAGATCAGCCCCAGCATTTT. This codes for CASSFRDRDQPQHF.

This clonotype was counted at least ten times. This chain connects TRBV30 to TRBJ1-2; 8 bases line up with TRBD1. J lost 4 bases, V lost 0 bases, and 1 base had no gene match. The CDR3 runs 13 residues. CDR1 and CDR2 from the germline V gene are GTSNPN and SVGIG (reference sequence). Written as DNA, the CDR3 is TGTGCCTGGAGTGTAACAGGGGGCTATGGCTACACCTTC. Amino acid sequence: CAWSVTGGYGYTF.

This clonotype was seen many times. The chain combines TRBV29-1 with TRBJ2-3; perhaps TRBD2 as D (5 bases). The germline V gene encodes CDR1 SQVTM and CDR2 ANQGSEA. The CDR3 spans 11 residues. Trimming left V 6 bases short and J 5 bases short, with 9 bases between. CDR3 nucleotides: TGCAGCGTGCTAGCTGGAGATACGCAGTATTTT. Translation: CSVLAGDTQYF.

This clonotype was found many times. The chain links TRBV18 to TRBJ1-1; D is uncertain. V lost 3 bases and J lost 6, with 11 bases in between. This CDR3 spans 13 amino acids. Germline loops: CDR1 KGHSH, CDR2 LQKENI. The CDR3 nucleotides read TGTGCCAGCTCACCCTCGCGGGTGCCTGAAGCTTTCTTT. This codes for CASSPSRVPEAFF.

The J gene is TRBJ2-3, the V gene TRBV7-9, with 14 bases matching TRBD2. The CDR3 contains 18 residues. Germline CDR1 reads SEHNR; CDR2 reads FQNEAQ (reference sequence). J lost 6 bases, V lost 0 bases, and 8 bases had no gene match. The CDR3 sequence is CASSLAGLAGVVSDTQYF. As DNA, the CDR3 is TGTGCCAGCAGCTTAGCGGGACTAGCGGGAGTTGTATCGGATACGCAGTATTTT.

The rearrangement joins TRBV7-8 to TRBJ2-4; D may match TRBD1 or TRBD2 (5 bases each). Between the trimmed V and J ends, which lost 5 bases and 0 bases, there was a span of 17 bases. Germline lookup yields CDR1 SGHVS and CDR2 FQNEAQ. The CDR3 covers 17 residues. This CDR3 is CASSPRVGTEAKNIQYF. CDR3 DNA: TGTGCCAGCAGCCCGAGGGTCGGGACCGAAGCCAAAAACATTCAGTACTTC.

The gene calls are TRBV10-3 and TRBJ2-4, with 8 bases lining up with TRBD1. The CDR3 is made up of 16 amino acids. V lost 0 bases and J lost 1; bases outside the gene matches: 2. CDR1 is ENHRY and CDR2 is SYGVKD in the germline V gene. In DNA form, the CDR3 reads TGTGCCATCAGTGAGTCGACAGGGGTGGCCAAAAACATTCAGTACTTC. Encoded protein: CAISESTGVAKNIQYF.

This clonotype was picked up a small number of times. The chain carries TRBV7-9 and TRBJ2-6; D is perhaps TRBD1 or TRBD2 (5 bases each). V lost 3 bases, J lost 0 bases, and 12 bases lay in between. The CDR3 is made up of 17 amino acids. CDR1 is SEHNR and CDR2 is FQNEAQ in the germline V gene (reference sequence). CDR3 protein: CASSFRGGYSGANVLTF. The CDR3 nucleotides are TGTGCCAGCAGCTTCCGGGGCGGATACTCTGGGGCCAACGTCCTGACTTTC.

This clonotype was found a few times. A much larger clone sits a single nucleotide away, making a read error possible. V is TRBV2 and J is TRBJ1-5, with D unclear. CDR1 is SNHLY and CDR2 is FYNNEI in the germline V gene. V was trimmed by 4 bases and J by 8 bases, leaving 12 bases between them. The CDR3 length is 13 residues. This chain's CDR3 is CASSGSFPKPQHF. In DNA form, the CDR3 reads TGTGCCAGCAGTGGGAGCTTCCCAAAGCCCCAGCATTTT.

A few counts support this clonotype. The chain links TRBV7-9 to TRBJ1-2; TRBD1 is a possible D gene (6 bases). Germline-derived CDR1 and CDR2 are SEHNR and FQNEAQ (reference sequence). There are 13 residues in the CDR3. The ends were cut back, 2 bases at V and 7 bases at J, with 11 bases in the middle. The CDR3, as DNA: TGTGCCAGCAGCTTACCGAACAGGGCTGGCTACACCTTC. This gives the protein CASSLPNRAGYTF.

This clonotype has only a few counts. CDR3 sequence: CASSFPGDRTEAFF. Written as DNA, the CDR3 is TGTGCCAGCAGCTTTCCCGGGGACCGGACTGAAGCTTTCTTT. The chain uses TRBV7-9 and TRBJ1-1; D may be TRBD1 (5 bases). V was trimmed by 3 bases and J by 5 bases, leaving 13 bases between them. The CDR3 sequence is 14 residues long. Germline V gene data show CDR1 as SEHNR and CDR2 as FQNEAQ (reference sequence). Full variable domain (missing parts from reference TRBV7-9 and TRBJ1-1): DTGVSQNPRHKITKRGQNVTFRCDPISEHNRLYWYRQTLGQGPEFLTYFQNEAQLEKSRLLSDRFSAERPKGSFSTLEIQRTEQGDSAMYLCASSFPGDRTEAFFGQGTRLTVV.

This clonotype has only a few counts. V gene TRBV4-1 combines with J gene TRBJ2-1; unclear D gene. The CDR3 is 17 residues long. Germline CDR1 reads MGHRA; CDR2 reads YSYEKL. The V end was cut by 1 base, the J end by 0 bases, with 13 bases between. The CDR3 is CASSQVFQLGSYNEQFF. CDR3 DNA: TGCGCCAGCAGCCAAGTGTTTCAGTTGGGCTCCTACAATGAGCAGTTCTTC.

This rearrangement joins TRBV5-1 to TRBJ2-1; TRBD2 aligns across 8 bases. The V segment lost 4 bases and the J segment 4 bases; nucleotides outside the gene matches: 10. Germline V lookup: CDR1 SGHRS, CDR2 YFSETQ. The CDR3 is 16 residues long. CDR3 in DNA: TGCGCCAGCAGCCCTACTAGCGGAGTAGCGTACAATGAGCAGTTCTTC. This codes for CASSPTSGVAYNEQFF.

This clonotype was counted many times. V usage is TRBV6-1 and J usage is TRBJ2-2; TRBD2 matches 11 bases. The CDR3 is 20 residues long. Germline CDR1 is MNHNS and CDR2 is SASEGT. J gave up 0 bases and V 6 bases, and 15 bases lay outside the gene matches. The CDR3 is CASRKLLPGLAVANTGELFF. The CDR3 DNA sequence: TGTGCCAGCAGGAAACTCCTCCCGGGACTAGCGGTCGCGAACACCGGGGAGCTGTTTTTT.

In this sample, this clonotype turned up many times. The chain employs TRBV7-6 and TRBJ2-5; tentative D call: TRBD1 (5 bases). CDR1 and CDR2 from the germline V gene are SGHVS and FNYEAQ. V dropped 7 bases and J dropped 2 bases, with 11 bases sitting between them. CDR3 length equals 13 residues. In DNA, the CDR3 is TGTGCCAGCACCGTGACAGAACAAGAGACCCAGTACTTC. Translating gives CASTVTEQETQYF. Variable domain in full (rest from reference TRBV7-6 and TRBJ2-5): GAGVSQSPRYKVTKRGQDVALRCDPISGHVSLYWYRQALGQGPEFLTYFNYEAQQDKSGLPNDRFSAERPEGSISTLTIQRTEQRDSAMYRCASTVTEQETQYFGPGTRLLVL.

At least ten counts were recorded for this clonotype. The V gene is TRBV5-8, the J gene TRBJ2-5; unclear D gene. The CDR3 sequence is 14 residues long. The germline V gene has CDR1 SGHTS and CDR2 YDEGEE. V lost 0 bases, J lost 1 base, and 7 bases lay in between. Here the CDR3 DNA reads TGTGCCAGCAGCTTGGGGTTTGGCCAAGAGACCCAGTACTTC. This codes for CASSLGFGQETQYF.

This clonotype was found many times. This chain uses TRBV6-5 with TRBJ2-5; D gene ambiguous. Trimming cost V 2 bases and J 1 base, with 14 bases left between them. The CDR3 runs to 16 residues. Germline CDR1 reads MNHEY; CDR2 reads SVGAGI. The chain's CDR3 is CASSYPRFGLQETQYF. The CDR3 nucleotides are TGTGCCAGCAGTTACCCAAGGTTCGGGCTCCAAGAGACCCAGTACTTC.

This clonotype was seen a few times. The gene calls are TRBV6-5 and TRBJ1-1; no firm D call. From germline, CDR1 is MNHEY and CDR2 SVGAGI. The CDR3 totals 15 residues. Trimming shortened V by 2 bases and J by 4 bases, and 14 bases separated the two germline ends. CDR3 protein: CASSYTITMSTEAFF. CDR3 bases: TGTGCCAGCAGTTACACCATTACCATGAGCACTGAAGCTTTCTTT.

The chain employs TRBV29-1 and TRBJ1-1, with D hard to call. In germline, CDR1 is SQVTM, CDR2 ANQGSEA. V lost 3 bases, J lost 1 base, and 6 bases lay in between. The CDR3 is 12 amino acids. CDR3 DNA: TGCAGCGTTGATCAACAGAACACTGAAGCTTTCTTT. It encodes CSVDQQNTEAFF.

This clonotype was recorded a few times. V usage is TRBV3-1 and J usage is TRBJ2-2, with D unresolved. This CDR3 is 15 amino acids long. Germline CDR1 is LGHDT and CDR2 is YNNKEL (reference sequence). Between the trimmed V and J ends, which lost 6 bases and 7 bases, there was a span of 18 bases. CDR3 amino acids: CASSYSRPAVGELFF. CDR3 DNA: TGTGCCAGCAGTTACTCGAGGCCCGCGGTCGGGGAGCTGTTTTTT.